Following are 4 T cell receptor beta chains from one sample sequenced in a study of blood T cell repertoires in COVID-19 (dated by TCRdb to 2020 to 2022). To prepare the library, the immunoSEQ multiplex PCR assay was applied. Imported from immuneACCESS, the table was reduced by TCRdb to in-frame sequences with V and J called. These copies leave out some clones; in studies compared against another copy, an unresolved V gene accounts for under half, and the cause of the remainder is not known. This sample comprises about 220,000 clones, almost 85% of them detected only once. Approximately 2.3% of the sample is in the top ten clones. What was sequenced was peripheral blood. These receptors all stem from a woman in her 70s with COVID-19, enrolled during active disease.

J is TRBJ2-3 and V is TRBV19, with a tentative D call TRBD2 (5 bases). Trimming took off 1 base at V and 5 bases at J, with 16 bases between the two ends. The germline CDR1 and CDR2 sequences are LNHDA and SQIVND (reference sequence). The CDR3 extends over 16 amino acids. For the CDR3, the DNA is TGTGCCAGTAGTATAGGGGCAACGGGGTTAGGAGATACGCAGTATTTT. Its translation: CASSIGATGLGDTQYF. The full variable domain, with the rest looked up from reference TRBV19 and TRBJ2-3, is DGGITQSPKYLFRKEGQNVTLSCEQNLNHDAMYWYRQDPGQGLRLIYYSQIVNDFQKGDIAEGYSVSREKKESFPLTVTSAQKNPTAFYLCASSIGATGLGDTQYFGPGTRLTVL.

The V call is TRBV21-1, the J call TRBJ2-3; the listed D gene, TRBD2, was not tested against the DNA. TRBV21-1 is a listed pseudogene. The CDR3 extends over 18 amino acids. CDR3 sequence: CASSKGTSGRGGTDTQYF. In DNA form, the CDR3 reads TGTGCCAGCAGCAAAGGGACTAGCGGGAGGGGAGGCACAGATACGCAGTATTTT.

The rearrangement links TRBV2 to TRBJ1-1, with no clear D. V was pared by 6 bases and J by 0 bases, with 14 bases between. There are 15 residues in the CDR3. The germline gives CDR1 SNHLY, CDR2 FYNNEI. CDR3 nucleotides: TGTGCCAGCAGACTTCTGCTTTCGGTGAACACTGAAGCTTTCTTT. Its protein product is CASRLLLSVNTEAFF.

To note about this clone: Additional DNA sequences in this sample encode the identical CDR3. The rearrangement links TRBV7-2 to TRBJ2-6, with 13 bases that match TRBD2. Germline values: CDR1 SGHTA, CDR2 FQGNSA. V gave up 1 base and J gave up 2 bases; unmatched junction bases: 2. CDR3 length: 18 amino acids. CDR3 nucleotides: TGTGCCAGCAGCTTAGGACTAGCGGGAGGTGCTGGGGCCAACGTCCTGACTTTC. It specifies CASSLGLAGGAGANVLTF.